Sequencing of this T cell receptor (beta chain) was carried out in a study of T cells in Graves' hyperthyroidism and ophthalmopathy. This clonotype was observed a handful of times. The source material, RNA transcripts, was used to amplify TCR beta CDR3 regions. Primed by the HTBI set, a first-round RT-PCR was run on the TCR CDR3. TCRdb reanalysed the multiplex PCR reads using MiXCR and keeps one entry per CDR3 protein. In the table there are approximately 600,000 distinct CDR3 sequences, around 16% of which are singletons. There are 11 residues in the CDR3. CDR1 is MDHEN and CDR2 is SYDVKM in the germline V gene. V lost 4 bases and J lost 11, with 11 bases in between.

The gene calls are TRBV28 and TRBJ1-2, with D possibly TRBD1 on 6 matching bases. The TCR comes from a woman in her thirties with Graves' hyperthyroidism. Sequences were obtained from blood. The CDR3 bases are TGTGCCAGCAGTTATGGACAGCTTTACACCTTC. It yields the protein CASSYGQLYTF.